The subject of this entry is one TCR beta chain. The antigen is unknown. The source of the sample is a study of cytomegalovirus exposure and HLA in healthy donors. Study observations and caveats: Cytomegalovirus association was listed for approximately 150 TCR beta chains.

The CDR3 runs to 15 residues. V lost 0 bases and J 3 bases, leaving 10 bases between the germline ends. Germline loops: CDR1 SGDLS, CDR2 YYNGEE. 13 Jbeta primers and 60 Vbeta primers were used for the PCR. The table came from immunoSEQ multiplex PCR; TCRdb's copy has only in-frame clones and leaves some out. The table has about 150,000 clones, roughly 8.8% seen once; the top ten hold about 7.5%. The chain is built from TRBV9 and TRBJ2-1; a weak D match, TRBD1 (5 bases). This clonotype originated in a woman in her thirties or forties in good health and CMV-seropositive. Sequencing was performed on PBMCs. DNA for the CDR3: TGTGCCAGCAGCGTAGTAGGGGTGGTCTACAATGAGCAGTTCTTC. Translated: CASSVVGVVYNEQFF.